This passage covers 17 T cell receptor beta chains from one sample sequenced in a study of blood T cell repertoires in COVID-19 (dated by TCRdb to the early 2020s). The library came from the immunoSEQ multiplex PCR assay. TCRdb mirrors the immuneACCESS table, restricted to in-frame sequences. Some clones are absent from its copies; in checked studies, under half trace to an unresolved V gene, and the reason for the others is unknown. Present in this sample are under 250,000 clones, approximately 82% of which were seen just once. About 9% of the sample is in the top ten clones. Sample: peripheral blood. The receptors derive from a man between 40 and 49 years old with active or convalescent COVID-19.

About this clone itself: Other DNA sequences of this sample code for an identical CDR3. The chain uses TRBV9 and TRBJ2-2; 12 bases match TRBD2. In germline, CDR1 is SGDLS, CDR2 YYNGEE. The length of the CDR3 is 16 residues. The trim removed 4 bases at V and 4 bases at J, leaving 5 bases unmatched. The CDR3 nucleotides are TGTGCCAGCAGCCTGAGACTAGCGGGGGCCACCGGGGAGCTGTTTTTT. It codes for CASSLRLAGATGELFF. Based on the CDR3 plus reference TRBV9 and TRBJ2-2, the full variable domain is DSGVTQTPKHLITATGQRVTLRCSPRSGDLSVYWYQQSLDQGLQFLIQYYNGEERAKGNILERFSAQQFPDLHSELNLSSLELGDSALYFCASSLRLAGATGELFFGEGSRLTVL.

The chain uses TRBV6-1 and TRBJ1-1; TRBD1 matches 11 bases. Germline CDR1 reads MNHNS; CDR2 reads SASEGT. V was clipped by 4 bases and J by 1 base; unmatched bases: 11. The CDR3 consists of 18 residues. As DNA, the CDR3 is TGTGCCAGCAGTGCCTCCGGGACAGGGGGTTTTTGGAACACTGAAGCTTTCTTT. This translates into CASSASGTGGFWNTEAFF.

The V call is TRBV7-9, the J call TRBJ1-1; D remains ambiguous. This CDR3 region has 14 residues. Deletions cut 2 bases from V and 1 base from J, with 8 bases between. Germline V gives CDR1 SEHNR, CDR2 FQNEAQ (reference sequence). CDR3 sequence reads: CASSLSTGNTEAFF. The CDR3 region has the DNA TGTGCCAGCAGCTTATCAACGGGGAACACTGAAGCTTTCTTT. The whole variable domain, filled in from reference TRBV7-9 and TRBJ1-1, reads DTGVSQNPRHKITKRGQNVTFRCDPISEHNRLYWYRQTLGQGPEFLTYFQNEAQLEKSRLLSDRFSAERPKGSFSTLEIQRTEQGDSAMYLCASSLSTGNTEAFFGQGTRLTVV.

This chain uses TRBV6-5 with TRBJ1-2; no clear D. Trimming stripped 10 bases from V and 7 bases from J, with 13 bases between. The CDR3 spans 11 residues. Germline lookup yields CDR1 MNHEY and CDR2 SVGAGI. The CDR3 reads CATISGIGYTF. CDR3 bases: TGTGCCACCATTTCGGGTATTGGCTACACCTTC.

This chain connects TRBV6-5 to TRBJ2-1, with 9 bases aligning to TRBD1. Germline assignment: CDR1 MNHEY and CDR2 SVGAGI. CDR3 length equals 15 residues. With V trimmed by 4 bases and J by 5 bases, 6 bases remained unmatched. The CDR3 region is CASSFSQGANNEQFF. CDR3 DNA: TGTGCCAGCAGTTTTTCACAGGGGGCGAACAATGAGCAGTTCTTC.

This clone has just one count. The rearrangement links TRBV4-3 to TRBJ2-7, with D possibly TRBD2 on 5 matching bases. This CDR3 has 14 residues. Germline CDR1 is LGHNA and CDR2 is YSLEER. V was clipped by 0 bases and J by 4 bases, with 10 bases between them. The CDR3 loop is CASSQDKSGYEQYF. CDR3 bases: TGCGCCAGCAGCCAAGATAAGTCGGGATACGAGCAGTACTTC.

The chain combines TRBV7-5 with TRBJ2-7; the table assigns TRBD1, which was not confirmed against the DNA. TRBV7-5 is listed as a pseudogene. The CDR3 is 18 amino acids. The CDR3 DNA reads as TGTGTCAGAAGCTTAGAGGGAACTTGGGGGACAGCTGACCGCGAGCAGTACTTC. It is translated as CVRSLEGTWGTADREQYF.

The CDR3 spells CASSLFDRDYGYTF. The CDR3 DNA is TGTGCCAGCAGTTTATTCGACAGGGACTATGGCTACACCTTC. This chain uses TRBV28 with TRBJ1-2, with 7 bases fitting TRBD1. With 1 base clipped from V and 3 bases from J, the junction kept 2 bases outside the gene matches. The CDR3 runs 14 residues. CDR1 is MDHEN and CDR2 is SYDVKM in the germline V gene.

The chain joins TRBV6-5 to TRBJ1-3; tentative D call: TRBD1 (5 bases). This CDR3 spans 15 amino acids. In germline, CDR1 is MNHEY, CDR2 SVGAGI. Deletions cut 6 bases from V and 0 bases from J, with 12 bases between. This CDR3 reads CASRMTVSSGNTIYF. In DNA, the CDR3 is TGTGCCAGCAGGATGACAGTCAGCTCTGGAAACACCATATATTTT.

The gene calls are TRBV3-1 (or the pseudogene TRBV3-2) and TRBJ1-6; possibly TRBD1 for D (5 bases). V was pared by 8 bases and J by 10 bases, with 12 bases between. Per the germline V gene, CDR1 is LGHDT and CDR2 is YNNKEL (reference sequence). CDR3 length equals 12 residues. In nucleotides, the CDR3 is TGTGCCAGCCGGGACTTAGGATCACCCCTCCACTTT. Residues: CASRDLGSPLHF.

J is TRBJ1-2 and V is TRBV19; a weak D match, TRBD1 (5 bases). Germline-derived CDR1 and CDR2 are LNHDA and SQIVND (reference sequence). The V gene lost 9 bases and the J gene lost 4 bases, with 12 bases spanning the gap. This CDR3 is built from 12 residues. The CDR3 DNA sequence: TGTGCCAGCCGGTGGGGCCTCTATGGCTACACCTTC. Its protein is CASRWGLYGYTF. The full variable domain, completed using reference TRBV19 and TRBJ1-2, is DGGITQSPKYLFRKEGQNVTLSCEQNLNHDAMYWYRQDPGQGLRLIYYSQIVNDFQKGDIAEGYSVSREKKESFPLTVTSAQKNPTAFYLCASRWGLYGYTFGSGTRLTVV.

The genes are TRBV6-4 and TRBJ1-2; TRBD1 matches 7 bases. Germline lookup yields CDR1 MRHNA and CDR2 SNTAGT. The CDR3 extends over 13 amino acids. V shed 2 bases, J shed 3 bases, and the junction held 0 bases outside the gene matches. This CDR3 reads CASSDGTDYGYTF. Written as DNA, the CDR3 is TGTGCCAGCAGTGACGGGACAGACTATGGCTACACCTTC.

This clone has more than one count but fewer than ten. The J gene is TRBJ1-2, the V gene TRBV18; no clear D gene. The V and J ends lost 3 bases and 1 base respectively, with 12 bases between them. The germline V gene encodes CDR1 KGHSH and CDR2 LQKENI. This CDR3 region has 15 residues. The CDR3: CASSPDGAINYGYTF. CDR3 nucleotide sequence: TGTGCCAGCTCACCCGACGGAGCCATTAACTATGGCTACACCTTC.

V gene TRBV5-8 combines with J gene TRBJ1-5, with TRBD1 matching 8 bases. The CDR3 covers 17 residues. The V gene end was trimmed by 2 bases and the J gene end by 7 bases; junction bases not matched to a gene: 14. Germline-derived CDR1 and CDR2 are SGHTS and YDEGEE. The DNA of the CDR3 is TGTGCCAGCAGCTTCGGTGGAGGACAGGGTGCAAGACAGCCCCAGCATTTT. It yields the protein CASSFGGGQGARQPQHF.

The chain has TRBV6-5 and TRBJ2-5; 10 bases line up with TRBD2. The CDR3 contains 15 residues. In germline, CDR1 is MNHEY, CDR2 SVGAGI. The trim removed 7 bases at V and 3 bases at J, leaving 8 bases unmatched. CDR3 region: CASTNEREGEETQYF. DNA of the CDR3: TGTGCCAGCACCAATGAGCGGGAGGGAGAAGAGACCCAGTACTTC.

The chain links TRBV2 to TRBJ1-2; perhaps TRBD1 as D (6 bases). Germline loops: CDR1 SNHLY, CDR2 FYNNEI. The CDR3 runs 12 residues. V lost 9 bases and J 3 bases, leaving 11 bases between the germline ends. For the CDR3, the DNA is TGTGCCAGGCTGGACAGCGACTATGGCTACACCTTC. It codes for CARLDSDYGYTF.

V usage is TRBV6-5 and J usage is TRBJ2-5, with 7 nucleotides matching TRBD2. Per germline, CDR1 MNHEY and CDR2 SVGAGI. V gave up 6 bases and J gave up 4 bases; unmatched junction bases: 8. The CDR3 totals 14 residues. CDR3 coding DNA: TGTGCCAGCAGATCAAGAGGGACTATAGAGACCCAGTACTTC. Amino acids: CASRSRGTIETQYF.